This TCR beta chain is from a study of CD4 and CD8 cells across lung adenocarcinoma regions. The CDR3 spans 11 residues. Germline V lookup: CDR1 ENHRY, CDR2 SYGVKD. Donors had localized lung adenocarcinoma, a non-small cell lung cancer. TCRdb re-derived calls from the PCR reads in MiXCR, one entry per CDR3 protein. Of 6,500 to 9,500 distinct CDR3 sequences listed, approximately 45% were seen once; the top ten hold around a third. This clonotype originated in a male donor with lung adenocarcinoma. The CD4 and CD8 labels of this study may be unreliable. The sample consisted of CD4+ T cells from the margin of a lung tumor. The genes are TRBV10-3 and TRBJ2-4; a possible D gene is TRBD1 (5 bases). In nucleotides, the CDR3 is TGTGGGGGCAGAGCCAATGGAACTCAGTACTTC. Its protein is CGGRANGTQYF.